The 5 T cell receptor beta chains below come from one sample, sequenced in a study of T cell repertoires in cytomegalovirus infection. One entry per CDR3 protein results from TCRdb running MiXCR on the reads. The sample lists 740,000 or so distinct CDR3 sequences; 35% to 45% were seen once. The sequenced sample consisted of PBMCs. These TCRs come from a human donor in good health (CMV status not recorded). Some clones in this sample may be carry-over from other donors' samples.

The V gene is TRBV29-1, the J gene TRBJ2-5; D not certain. Germline CDR1 is SQVTM and CDR2 is ANQGSEA. The CDR3 contains 12 residues. The ends were cut back, 4 bases at V and 5 bases at J, with 11 bases in the middle. CDR3 sequence reads: CSVATSEETQYF. The CDR3 DNA reads as TGCAGCGTTGCTACCTCAGAGGAGACCCAGTACTTC.

The chain employs TRBV4-1 and TRBJ2-1; D ambiguous. The CDR3 runs to 15 residues. Trimming shortened V by 5 bases and J by 6 bases, and 17 bases separated the two germline ends. In germline, CDR1 is MGHRA, CDR2 YSYEKL. The CDR3 DNA sequence: TGCGCCAGCAGCAGAGTGGGTAGCTTGGTCAATGAGCAGTTCTTC. Its protein is CASSRVGSLVNEQFF.

The chain has TRBV10-2 and TRBJ2-5; D possibly uses TRBD1 or TRBD2 (5 bases each). V was pared by 0 bases and J by 3 bases, with 8 bases between. CDR1 and CDR2 (germline): WSHSY, SAAADI. The CDR3 extends over 14 amino acids. CDR3 DNA: TGCGCCAGCAGTGAGTCGGGGACGGAAGAGACCCAGTACTTC. It specifies CASSESGTEETQYF.

This clonotype was detected many times. The genes are TRBV7-9 and TRBJ1-1; D is uncertain. Trimming left V 2 bases short and J 1 base short, with 8 bases between. CDR3 size: 14 residues. Looked up from germline, CDR1 is SEHNR and CDR2 is FQNEAQ (reference sequence). CDR3 nucleotide sequence: TGTGCCAGCAGCTTACTCCAGGCGAACACTGAAGCTTTCTTT. Protein: CASSLLQANTEAFF.

The chain has TRBV6-4 and TRBJ2-1; 7 nucleotides align to TRBD1. The CDR3 covers 18 residues. Looked up from germline, CDR1 is MRHNA and CDR2 is SNTAGT. Trimming at V came to 6 bases and at J to 8 bases, leaving 22 bases not matched to a gene. The CDR3 DNA follows: TGTGCCAGCAGCACAGGGGCCACCGTCCGGGACAAGAGGCATGAGCAGTTCTTC. Encoded protein: CASSTGATVRDKRHEQFF.